This TCR beta chain is from a study of blood T cell repertoires in COVID-19. Turning to the study itself: Spain, Italy and the United States supplied samples that represented acute and convalescent COVID-19. Sample material is recorded as cDNA or gDNA derived from T cells, B-cell-depleted T cells, or PBMCs.

Authors' analysis steps: Cell counts per sample came from amplifying reference gene primers. Clones were read by immunoSEQ multiplex PCR, and TCRdb kept only the in-frame ones, dropping some. V and J calls plus clone size are reproduced from that table; the DNA served to infer D and trimming. Of 180,000 or so clones listed, roughly 76% are singletons. CDR1 is LNHDA, CDR2 SQIVND, per germline (reference sequence). The CDR3 contains 15 residues. Trimming took 5 bases from V and 4 from J, leaving 18 bases between them. This clone was counted many times. Source material: peripheral blood. This TCR derives from a woman aged 50 to 60 with active or convalescent COVID-19. The chain couples TRBV19 to TRBJ2-7; D possibly corresponds to TRBD2 (5 bases). The CDR3 bases are TGTGCCAGTAGTCTCCGGACGGGGTCTTGGTACGAGCAGTACTTC. As protein: CASSLRTGSWYEQYF.